The 21 T cell receptor beta chains below were found in one sample sequenced in a study of blood T cell repertoires in COVID-19. The protocol was immunoSEQ multiplex PCR, while the TCRdb copy is restricted to in-frame clones and leaves out a portion. Of about 290,000 clones detected, over 85% appear once; the ten largest clones hold approximately 12%. What was sequenced was peripheral blood. The receptors were sampled from a woman aged 25 to 39 with COVID-19, enrolled during active disease.

The chain has TRBV7-8 and TRBJ1-3; D is uncertain. This CDR3 has 15 amino acids. The V and J ends lost 4 bases and 4 bases respectively, with 14 bases between them. In germline, CDR1 is SGHVS, CDR2 FQNEAQ. The CDR3 is CASSSDSRRGNTIYF. The CDR3 DNA reads as TGTGCCAGCAGCTCAGACTCAAGGAGAGGAAACACCATATATTTT. The full variable domain, its missing parts supplied by reference TRBV7-8 and TRBJ1-3, is GAGVSQSPRYKVAKRGQDVALRCDPISGHVSLFWYQQALGQGPEFLTYFQNEAQLDKSGLPSDRFFAERPEGSVSTLKIQRTQQEDSAVYLCASSSDSRRGNTIYFGEGSWLTVV.

The chain has TRBV12-3 or TRBV12-4 and TRBJ1-6; no clear D. With 3 bases removed from V and 10 bases from J, the gap between germline ends came to 10 bases. This CDR3 spans 13 amino acids. CDR3 residues: CASSFKGDSPLHF. The CDR3 DNA reads as TGTGCCAGCAGTTTTAAGGGAGACTCACCCCTCCACTTT.

V and J are TRBV5-1 and TRBJ1-4; weak D call: TRBD1 (6 bases). V lost 0 bases to trimming and J lost 7 bases, with 19 bases between them. Germline CDR1 is SGHRS and CDR2 is YFSETQ. This CDR3 spans 17 amino acids. CDR3 region: CASSLGQVNRFGEKLFF. CDR3 DNA sequence: TGCGCCAGCAGCTTGGGACAGGTGAACAGGTTCGGTGAAAAACTGTTTTTT.

J is TRBJ1-2 and V is TRBV19; D perhaps matches TRBD1 (5 bases). Germline V lookup: CDR1 LNHDA, CDR2 SQIVND (reference sequence). The CDR3 length is 14 residues. The ends were cut back, 6 bases at V and 1 base at J, with 12 bases in the middle. In DNA form, the CDR3 reads TGTGCCAGTAGGACCGGGGGTGATAACTATGGCTACACCTTC. This encodes CASRTGGDNYGYTF.

This rearrangement joins TRBV4-1 to TRBJ1-1; D possibly corresponds to TRBD1 (6 bases). Germline CDR1 reads MGHRA; CDR2 reads YSYEKL. The CDR3 sequence is 17 residues long. Trimming took 4 bases from V and 1 from J, leaving 19 bases between them. Written as DNA, the CDR3 is TGCGCCAGCAGCCCGGATGAGATTCTACAGGGGAACACTGAAGCTTTCTTT. This encodes CASSPDEILQGNTEAFF.

The chain joins TRBV5-1 to TRBJ1-3; perhaps TRBD1 as D (6 bases). This CDR3 region has 16 residues. Trimming took 4 bases from V and 1 from J, leaving 15 bases between them. Germline V gene sequence: CDR1 SGHRS, CDR2 YFSETQ. CDR3 DNA sequence: TGCGCCAGCAGCCAAGAAGCACAGGGTTCTGGAAACACCATATATTTT. Amino acid sequence: CASSQEAQGSGNTIYF.

V is TRBV5-8 and J is TRBJ1-6; no definite D call. V lost 9 bases and J 0 bases, leaving 13 bases between the germline ends. CDR3 size: 15 residues. Per the germline V gene, CDR1 is SGHTS and CDR2 is YDEGEE. The CDR3 sequence is CATGGDYSYNSPLHF. The CDR3 nucleotides are TGTGCCACCGGCGGGGATTACTCCTATAATTCACCCCTCCACTTT.

The chain has TRBV5-1 and TRBJ2-5, with 9 bases identical to TRBD1. Germline trimming cut 4 bases from V and 1 base from J; bases unmatched to any gene: 5. CDR3 length: 15 amino acids. CDR1 is SGHRS, CDR2 YFSETQ, per germline. DNA for the CDR3: TGCGCCAGCAGCCAGAGACAGGGGGTCCAAGAGACCCAGTACTTC. Its protein is CASSQRQGVQETQYF.

The chain links TRBV5-1 to TRBJ1-1; perhaps TRBD1 as D (6 bases). The CDR3 runs 14 residues. Trimming left V 4 bases short and J 7 bases short, with 17 bases between. In germline, CDR1 is SGHRS, CDR2 YFSETQ. The CDR3 is CASSPWGGRGEAFF. In nucleotides, the CDR3 is TGCGCCAGCAGCCCCTGGGGGGGGCGTGGTGAAGCTTTCTTT.

V gene TRBV11-3 combines with J gene TRBJ2-3, with D perhaps TRBD1 (6 bases). The CDR3 loop spans 18 amino acids. Germline V gene lookup returns CDR1 SGHNT and CDR2 YENEEA. Trimming pared 4 bases from V and 3 bases from J, leaving 23 bases between. CDR3 region: CASSSGRTTTGLTDTQYF. CDR3 coding DNA: TGTGCCAGCAGCTCAGGACGCACCACGACAGGTCTGACAGATACGCAGTATTTT.

The chain links TRBV5-5 to TRBJ1-2, with 8 nucleotides matching TRBD1. Looked up from germline, CDR1 is SGHKS and CDR2 is YYEKEE (reference sequence). The length of the CDR3 is 15 residues. V lost 1 base, J lost 2 bases, and 4 bases stayed unmatched. CDR3 nucleotide sequence: TGTGCCAGCAGCTTGACAGGGGGGTCCAACTATGGCTACACCTTC. It yields the protein CASSLTGGSNYGYTF.

This clone came up once. This chain joins TRBV29-1 and TRBJ2-7; TRBD2 is a possible D gene (5 bases). Germline CDR1 and CDR2: SQVTM and ANQGSEA. The CDR3 contains 12 residues. Trimming left V 6 bases short and J 0 bases short, with 9 bases between. In DNA, the CDR3 is TGCAGCGTCTCGACTAACTCCTACGAGCAGTACTTC. Translation: CSVSTNSYEQYF.

The chain has TRBV28 and TRBJ1-3; 7 nucleotides match TRBD1. Per germline, CDR1 MDHEN and CDR2 SYDVKM. The CDR3 length is 15 residues. V was pared by 6 bases and J by 4 bases, with 9 bases of the junction left unmatched. The CDR3 DNA sequence: TGTGCCAGCAGGCCGGGACAGATGCAAGGAAACACCATATATTTT. Its translation is CASRPGQMQGNTIYF.

J is TRBJ1-1 and V is TRBV18, with 8 bases matching TRBD1. Germline-derived CDR1 and CDR2 are KGHSH and LQKENI. The CDR3 totals 16 residues. With 1 base clipped from V and 3 bases from J, the junction kept 7 bases outside the gene matches. CDR3 nucleotides: TGTGCCAGCTCACCACTACGACAGGGGTGGGACACTGAAGCTTTCTTT. Amino acids: CASSPLRQGWDTEAFF. The complete variable domain, with remaining parts taken from reference TRBV18 and TRBJ1-1, reads NAGVMQNPRHLVRRRGQEARLRCSPMKGHSHVYWYRQLPEEGLKFMVYLQKENIIDESGMPKERFSAEFPKEGPSILRIQQVVRGDSAAYFCASSPLRQGWDTEAFFGQGTRLTVV.

Regarding this clone: Different DNA sequences within this sample yield the same CDR3. This chain joins TRBV6-5 and TRBJ1-5; 7 bases are shared with TRBD1. The CDR3 sequence is 13 residues long. V was pared by 6 bases and J by 4 bases, with 3 bases of the junction left unmatched. CDR1 is MNHEY and CDR2 is SVGAGI in the germline V gene. The CDR3 DNA is TGTGCCAGCAGGGGGACAGTTAATCAGCCCCAGCATTTT. Its translation: CASRGTVNQPQHF.

This chain links TRBV28 with TRBJ2-7, with TRBD1 identical over 10 bases. CDR3 length equals 15 residues. CDR1 and CDR2 from the germline V gene are MDHEN and SYDVKM. The V segment lost 7 bases and the J segment 5 bases; nucleotides outside the gene matches: 11. The CDR3 is CASTIPGQGYHEQYF. The CDR3 nucleotides read TGTGCCAGCACCATTCCGGGACAGGGGTACCACGAGCAGTACTTC. The whole variable domain, filled in from reference TRBV28 and TRBJ2-7, reads DVKVTQSSRYLVKRTGEKVFLECVQDMDHENMFWYRQDPGLGLRLIYFSYDVKMKEKGDIPEGYSVSREKKERFSLILESASTNQTSMYLCASTIPGQGYHEQYFGPGTRLTVT.

This sequence joins TRBV11-1 and TRBJ1-6; D gene uncertain. The CDR3 is 13 amino acids. CDR1 and CDR2 (germline): SGHAT, FQDESV (reference sequence). The V end lost 3 bases, the J end lost 7 bases, and 7 bases lay between the germline ends. The CDR3 protein is CASSFLENSPLHF. Written as DNA, the CDR3 is TGTGCCAGCAGCTTCCTGGAGAATTCACCCCTCCACTTT.

This clone was recorded only once. The gene calls are TRBV19 and TRBJ2-1, with TRBD2 matching 12 bases. The CDR3 covers 15 residues. The germline V gene encodes CDR1 LNHDA and CDR2 SQIVND (reference sequence). V lost 3 bases and J lost 6; bases outside the gene matches: 3. The CDR3 coding sequence is TGTGCCAGTAGTATGACTAGCGGGGGAGGCAATGAGCAGTTCTTC. Its protein product is CASSMTSGGGNEQFF.

This chain connects TRBV20-1 to TRBJ2-2; D is ambiguous. The CDR3 sequence is 14 residues long. The V gene's germline CDR1 is DFQATT and CDR2 SNEGSKA (reference sequence). Trimming took off 3 bases at V and 5 bases at J, with 13 bases between the two ends. This CDR3 is CSASSQTRTGELFF. CDR3 coding DNA: TGCAGTGCTAGTTCCCAGACGAGGACCGGGGAGCTGTTTTTT.

Only a few counts were recorded for this clone. The chain has TRBV29-1 and TRBJ2-7; a possible D gene is TRBD2 (7 bases). This CDR3 is 12 amino acids long. The V end lost 4 bases, the J end lost 3 bases, and 10 bases lay between the germline ends. CDR1 and CDR2 from the germline V gene are SQVTM and ANQGSEA. The CDR3 DNA sequence: TGCAGCGTTGTGGGGGGGCTCTACGAGCAGTACTTC. Its protein product is CSVVGGLYEQYF.

The gene calls are TRBV7-8 and TRBJ1-1, with 11 bases fitting TRBD1. CDR1 is SGHVS and CDR2 is FQNEAQ in the germline V gene. Losses at the gene ends were 2 bases for V and 5 bases for J; bases not matched to a gene: 7. The CDR3 sequence is 16 residues long. The CDR3 protein is CASSLRTGGPGTEAFF. For the CDR3, the DNA is TGTGCCAGCAGCTTACGGACAGGGGGCCCGGGAACTGAAGCTTTCTTT. Full variable domain (outside the CDR3, taken from reference TRBV7-8 and TRBJ1-1): GAGVSQSPRYKVAKRGQDVALRCDPISGHVSLFWYQQALGQGPEFLTYFQNEAQLDKSGLPSDRFFAERPEGSVSTLKIQRTQQEDSAVYLCASSLRTGGPGTEAFFGQGTRLTVV.